This is a list of T cell receptor beta chains from one sample in a study of OX40 agonist ivuxolimab in advanced cancers. Measured with immunoSEQ multiplex PCR; TCRdb has only the in-frame clones, and not every one. This table holds tens of thousands of clones, around 90% found once. The specimen was CD4+ or CD8+ T cells sorted from blood, collected in a trial of the OX40 agonist ivuxolimab. Receptors originate from an adult with an advanced solid tumor such as melanoma, head and neck, liver or kidney cancer. Both conserved end residues are part of each CDR3. D genes are given only for firm matches. Not every row has a clone size; where given, it reads once, few, many or a size class.

>-|TRBV20-1|-|TRBJ2-5
CSGGRGETQYF
TGCAGTGGGGGGCGCGGAGAGACCCAGTACTTC
>-|TRBV28|TRBD2|TRBJ2-5
CASRPRAGVGETQYF
TGTGCCAGCAGACCAAGAGCGGGGGTCGGGGAGACCCAGTACTTC
>-|TRBV5-1|-|TRBJ2-5
CASQEGGTPLLEQYF
TGCGCCAGTCAAGAAGGGGGGACGCCCCTGTTGGAGCAGTACTTC
>few|TRBV5-1|TRBD2|TRBJ2-1
CASSLRLAGDNEQFF
TGCGCCAGCAGCCTACGACTAGCGGGAGATAATGAGCAGTTCTTC
>-|TRBV5-1|TRBD2|TRBJ2-1
CASSLASGAYNEQFF
TGCGCCAGCAGCTTGGCTAGCGGGGCTTACAATGAGCAGTTCTTC
>-|TRBV28|TRBD1|TRBJ1-4
CASSQTGEGGSEKLFF
TGTGCCAGCAGTCAGACAGGGGAGGGTGGTAGTGAAAAACTGTTTTTT
>-|TRBV5-1|-|TRBJ1-2
CASSPVRGEDGYTF
TGCGCCAGCAGCCCGGTCCGCGGGGAAGATGGCTACACCTTC
>-|TRBV5-1|-|TRBJ2-2
CASSLDRPTGELFF
TGCGCCAGCAGCTTGGACAGGCCCACCGGGGAGCTGTTTTTT
>few|TRBV7-9|TRBD1|TRBJ1-6
CASSSPGQGSPLHF
TGTGCCAGCAGCTCTCCGGGACAGGGTTCACCCCTCCACTTT
>-|TRBV7-2|TRBD1|TRBJ1-4
CASSFPGQGNEKLFF
TGTGCCAGCAGCTTTCCGGGACAGGGTAATGAAAAACTGTTTTTT
>-|TRBV27|TRBD1|TRBJ1-1
CASSLSPGQGSTEAFF
TGTGCCAGCAGTTTATCCCCGGGACAGGGGAGCACTGAAGCTTTCTTT
>-|TRBV5-1|TRBD2|TRBJ2-5
CASSLGLAALETQYF
TGCGCCAGCAGCTTGGGGCTAGCGGCATTAGAGACCCAGTACTTC
>-|TRBV28|TRBD1|TRBJ2-7
CASSSGGAGADEQYF
TGTGCCAGCAGTTCAGGGGGCGCAGGGGCCGACGAGCAGTACTTC
>-|TRBV20-1|-|TRBJ2-1
CSASKVREQFF
TGCAGTGCTAGTAAAGTTCGGGAGCAGTTCTTC
>-|TRBV7-9|TRBD1|TRBJ1-6
CASSSRPPQGILLDSPLHF
TGTGCCAGCAGCTCGCGACCTCCACAGGGGATCCTTTTGGATTCACCCCTCCACTTT
>-|TRBV10-2|-|TRBJ2-7
CASSEFGFTYEQYF
TGCGCCAGCAGTGAGTTTGGGTTTACCTACGAGCAGTACTTC
>-|TRBV5-1|TRBD2|TRBJ2-7
CASSLPSGTYEQYF
TGCGCCAGCAGCTTGCCTAGCGGAACCTACGAGCAGTACTTC
>-|TRBV4-1|-|TRBJ1-5
CASSQLWGTNNQPQHF
TGCGCCAGCAGCCAACTCTGGGGGACCAACAATCAGCCCCAGCATTTT
>-|TRBV29-1|-|TRBJ1-2
CSVGEVYGYTF
TGCAGCGTTGGGGAGGTTTATGGCTACACCTTC
>-|TRBV10-3|-|TRBJ1-5
CAISEEVNQPQHF
TGTGCCATCAGTGAGGAAGTCAATCAGCCCCAGCATTTT
>-|TRBV28|TRBD1|TRBJ1-1
CASSTPRQGNTEAFF
TGTGCCAGCAGTACACCTCGACAGGGCAACACTGAAGCTTTCTTT
>-|TRBV6-6|-|TRBJ2-7
CASSYVVGSGSYEQYF
TGTGCCAGCAGTTATGTTGTAGGTAGCGGCTCCTACGAGCAGTACTTC
>-|TRBV4-1|-|TRBJ2-7
CASSQEASVSYEQYF
TGCGCCAGCAGCCAAGAGGCTAGCGTTTCCTACGAGCAGTACTTC
>-|TRBV2|TRBD1|TRBJ2-5
CASSGQGALGETQYF
TGTGCCAGCAGTGGACAGGGGGCGCTCGGTGAGACCCAGTACTTC